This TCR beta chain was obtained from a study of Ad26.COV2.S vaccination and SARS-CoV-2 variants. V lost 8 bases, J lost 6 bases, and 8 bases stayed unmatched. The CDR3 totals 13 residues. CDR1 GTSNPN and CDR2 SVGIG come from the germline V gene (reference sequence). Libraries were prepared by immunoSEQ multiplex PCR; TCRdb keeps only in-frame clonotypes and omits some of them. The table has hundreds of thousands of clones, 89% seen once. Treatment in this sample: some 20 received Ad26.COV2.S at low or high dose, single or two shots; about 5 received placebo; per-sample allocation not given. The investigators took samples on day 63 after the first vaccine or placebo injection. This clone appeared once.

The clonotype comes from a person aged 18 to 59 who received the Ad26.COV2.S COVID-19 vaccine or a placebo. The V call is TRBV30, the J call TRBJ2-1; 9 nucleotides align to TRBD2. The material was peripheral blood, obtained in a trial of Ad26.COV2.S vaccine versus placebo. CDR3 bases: TGTGCCGGAAGCCAGCGGGGGGTCAATGAGCAGTTCTTC. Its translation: CAGSQRGVNEQFF.